This T cell receptor beta chain derives from a study of blood T cell repertoires in COVID-19. As for the study in general: Samples of COVID-19 (acute and convalescent) were obtained from the United States, Italy and Spain. The analysed material was cDNA or gDNA that came from T cells, B-cell-depleted T cells, or PBMCs.

Source study methods: Researchers report that nucleated cell counts were estimated from reference gene primer amplification. Produced via immunoSEQ multiplex PCR; TCRdb's table is partial and in-frame only. The DNA was the basis for D and trimming; V, J and clone size are from that table. In the table there are roughly 310,000 clones, around 91% of which are singletons. Participants came from roughly 25 US areas, aged roughly 18 to 95 years. Germline trimming cut 3 bases from V and 8 bases from J; bases unmatched to any gene: 4. The CDR3 runs to 14 residues. Germline V CDR1 and CDR2: SEHNR, FQNEAQ (reference sequence).

The sequence came from a woman in her 40s who had recovered from COVID-19. Sequenced: PBMCs or T cells enriched from blood (not recorded which). The V gene is TRBV7-9, the J gene TRBJ1-2, with 12 bases that match TRBD1. The CDR3 here is CASSFGTGGIGYTF. The CDR3 DNA reads TGTGCCAGCAGCTTCGGGACAGGGGGCATCGGCTACACCTTC.